These 22 T cell receptor beta chains came from one sample sequenced in a study of blood T cell repertoires in COVID-19. Assay used: immunoSEQ multiplex PCR; TCRdb lists only in-frame clones, some missing. Here the sample spans a few hundred thousand clones, more than 85% being singletons. The sequencing input was PBMCs or T cells enriched from blood (not recorded which). The receptor source for this set is a woman aged 25 to 39 who had recovered from COVID-19.

The CDR3 loop reads CASSPGTGKGSPLHF. CDR3 sequence (DNA): TGTGCCAGCTCACCCGGGACAGGGAAAGGCTCACCCCTCCACTTT. The rearrangement uses TRBV18 and TRBJ1-6; 9 bases line up with TRBD1. The CDR3 spans 15 residues. V was pared by 3 bases and J by 10 bases, with 7 bases of the junction left unmatched. CDR1 KGHSH and CDR2 LQKENI come from the germline V gene.

The chain has TRBV27 and TRBJ2-6; no clear D gene. The CDR3 spans 15 residues. V lost 8 bases, J lost 0 bases, and 11 bases lay in between. Germline values: CDR1 MNHEY, CDR2 SMNVEV (reference sequence). The CDR3 DNA sequence: TGTGCCAGCGGCTCTAGAAGCTCTGGGGCCAACGTCCTGACTTTC. It translates to CASGSRSSGANVLTF.

V is TRBV28 and J is TRBJ1-1, with D perhaps matching TRBD1 (6 bases). Trimming removed 10 bases from V and 4 bases from J, with 13 bases in between. Germline CDR1 MDHEN, CDR2 SYDVKM. This CDR3 spans 12 amino acids. CDR3 coding DNA: TGTGCCACCTCGCTAGGGGGCACTGAAGCTTTCTTT. It yields the protein CATSLGGTEAFF.

The chain uses TRBV6-5 and TRBJ2-3; 9 bases map to TRBD2. CDR1 is MNHEY and CDR2 is SVGAGI in the germline V gene. CDR3 length: 15 residues. V shed 7 bases, J shed 6 bases, and the junction held 11 bases outside the gene matches. CDR3 protein: CASMAWGGGADTQYF. CDR3 coding DNA: TGTGCCAGCATGGCCTGGGGCGGGGGGGCGGATACGCAGTATTTT.

V is TRBV5-1 and J is TRBJ2-7; TRBD2 aligns across 7 bases. The CDR3 contains 15 residues. Trimming removed 4 bases from V and 4 bases from J; junction bases left unmatched: 11. Germline CDR1 and CDR2: SGHRS and YFSETQ. The CDR3 bases are TGCGCCAGCAGCGCAGTAGCGGGTCAGGAGTACGAGCAGTACTTC. This sequence encodes CASSAVAGQEYEQYF.

The V and J genes are TRBV7-2 and TRBJ2-3; a possible D gene is TRBD2 (5 bases). The CDR3 runs to 16 residues. V was clipped by 11 bases and J by 0 bases, with 21 bases between them. The germline CDR1 and CDR2 sequences are SGHTA and FQGNSA. CDR3 sequence (DNA): TGTGCCGTCCACTCCTGGAGGAACCCTAGCACAGATACGCAGTATTTT. Protein product: CAVHSWRNPSTDTQYF.

The rearrangement uses TRBV29-1 and TRBJ1-1, with D unresolved. Germline V CDR1 and CDR2: SQVTM, ANQGSEA. The CDR3 covers 12 residues. Trimming cost V 6 bases and J 2 bases, with 10 bases left between them. This CDR3 is CSVRAGNTEAFF. The CDR3 DNA reads TGCAGCGTGAGGGCCGGAAACACTGAAGCTTTCTTT.

The chain carries TRBV28 and TRBJ1-1, with D maybe TRBD1 (6 bases). The germline V gene encodes CDR1 MDHEN and CDR2 SYDVKM. The length of the CDR3 is 15 residues. V lost 3 bases, J lost 1 base, and 12 bases lay in between. The CDR3 sequence is CASSFRGARNTEAFF. For the CDR3, the DNA is TGTGCCAGCAGTTTTCGGGGGGCGAGGAACACTGAAGCTTTCTTT. Looking up the rest from reference TRBV28 and TRBJ1-1 gives the full variable domain: DVKVTQSSRYLVKRTGEKVFLECVQDMDHENMFWYRQDPGLGLRLIYFSYDVKMKEKGDIPEGYSVSREKKERFSLILESASTNQTSMYLCASSFRGARNTEAFFGQGTRLTVV.

This clone was seen once. This sequence joins TRBV29-1 and TRBJ2-1; possible D gene TRBD2, 5 bases. The CDR3 spans 14 residues. Trimming removed 3 bases from V and 4 bases from J, with 13 bases in between. The germline CDR1 and CDR2 sequences are SQVTM and ANQGSEA. CDR3 in amino acids: CSVEGDRAYNEQFF. CDR3 nucleotides: TGCAGCGTTGAGGGAGATAGGGCTTACAATGAGCAGTTCTTC.

This sequence joins TRBV28 and TRBJ2-3, with no clear D. This CDR3 comprises 14 residues. Germline CDR1 reads MDHEN; CDR2 reads SYDVKM. The V end lost 3 bases, the J end lost 0 bases, and 7 bases lay between the germline ends. The CDR3 coding sequence is TGTGCCAGCAGTTTTGCGGCTAGCACAGATACGCAGTATTTT. Amino acids: CASSFAASTDTQYF. The whole variable domain, filled in from reference TRBV28 and TRBJ2-3, reads DVKVTQSSRYLVKRTGEKVFLECVQDMDHENMFWYRQDPGLGLRLIYFSYDVKMKEKGDIPEGYSVSREKKERFSLILESASTNQTSMYLCASSFAASTDTQYFGPGTRLTVL.

The gene calls are TRBV2 and TRBJ1-5; the match to TRBD1 covers 8 bases. Germline V gene sequence: CDR1 SNHLY, CDR2 FYNNEI. V lost 5 bases and J lost 6; bases outside the gene matches: 9. This CDR3 has 15 residues. The CDR3 sequence is CASSTDRTGPQPQHF. The CDR3, as DNA: TGTGCCAGCAGTACGGACCGGACAGGGCCTCAGCCCCAGCATTTT.

J is TRBJ1-5 and V is TRBV19; no firm D call. The V gene's germline CDR1 is LNHDA and CDR2 SQIVND (reference sequence). The CDR3 contains 13 residues. V shed 7 bases and J shed 6 bases, with 13 bases lying between them. The CDR3 DNA reads TGTGCCAGTACGGGAGGATCCCGTCAGCCCCAGCATTTT. Amino acid sequence: CASTGGSRQPQHF.

This clone was found a few times. The chain is built from TRBV5-4 and TRBJ1-5; no definite D call. Trimming stripped 4 bases from V and 5 bases from J, with 10 bases between. The length of the CDR3 is 13 residues. Per the germline V gene, CDR1 is SGHNT and CDR2 is YYREEE (reference sequence). The CDR3 reads CASSAGRDQPQHF. For the CDR3, the DNA is TGTGCCAGCAGCGCGGGTCGGGATCAGCCCCAGCATTTT.

J is TRBJ2-3 and V is TRBV9, with 7 nucleotides matching TRBD2. The CDR3 is 15 residues long. Trimming at V came to 4 bases and at J to 2 bases, leaving 7 bases not matched to a gene. Germline lookup yields CDR1 SGDLS and CDR2 YYNGEE. The CDR3 sequence is CASSPSSGATDTQYF. The DNA of the CDR3 is TGTGCCAGCAGCCCCTCGAGCGGGGCCACAGATACGCAGTATTTT.

The rearrangement joins TRBV6-7 to TRBJ2-5; D is unclear. TRBV6-7 is filed as an ORF, its function uncertain. V gave up 5 bases and J gave up 7 bases, with 8 bases separating them. The CDR3 runs to 11 residues. This CDR3 is CASSPRGTQYF. CDR3 coding DNA: TGTGCCAGCAGTCCCCGCGGGACCCAGTACTTC.

This chain joins TRBV6-6 and TRBJ1-5; D might be TRBD1 (5 bases). The CDR3 is made up of 14 amino acids. V was cut by 5 bases and J by 2 bases, with 10 bases left in between. The V gene's germline CDR1 is MNHNY and CDR2 SVGAGI (reference sequence). The CDR3 sequence is CASSSGGGNQPQHF. In nucleotides, the CDR3 is TGTGCCAGCAGTAGCGGGGGAGGCAATCAGCCCCAGCATTTT.

V gene TRBV2 combines with J gene TRBJ2-7; D is perhaps TRBD1 (6 bases). Germline values: CDR1 SNHLY, CDR2 FYNNEI. This CDR3 spans 13 amino acids. The germline V and J ends were trimmed by 6 bases and 3 bases, with 12 bases remaining between them. Written as DNA, the CDR3 is TGTGCCAGCAGACAAACAGGGAACTACGAGCAGTACTTC. The encoded protein is CASRQTGNYEQYF.

V is TRBV6-4 and J is TRBJ1-1, with 10 positions matching TRBD1. The ends lost 5 bases at V and 4 bases at J; junction bases unmatched: 7. CDR1 is MRHNA, CDR2 SNTAGT, per germline. The CDR3 consists of 15 residues. In DNA form, the CDR3 reads TGTGCCAGCAGTATACGGACAGGGGGACGCACTGAAGCTTTCTTT. Translating gives CASSIRTGGRTEAFF.

The rearrangement joins TRBV28 to TRBJ2-1; D perhaps matches TRBD2 (6 bases). Germline CDR1 MDHEN, CDR2 SYDVKM. V was pared by 4 bases and J by 3 bases, with 10 bases between. This CDR3 region has 14 residues. The CDR3 DNA sequence: TGTGCCAGCAGTTCTCGGACTATCTACAATGAGCAGTTCTTC. Its translation is CASSSRTIYNEQFF.

The chain employs TRBV28 and TRBJ1-1; 9 bases line up with TRBD1. CDR3 length equals 15 residues. The V gene's germline CDR1 is MDHEN and CDR2 SYDVKM. V lost 7 bases and J lost 11; bases outside the gene matches: 17. CDR3 region: CASTEGGQGPVRAFF. In DNA form, the CDR3 reads TGTGCCAGCACCGAGGGGGGACAGGGACCGGTACGGGCTTTCTTT.

The genes are TRBV19 and TRBJ1-4, with 7 bases aligning to TRBD1. After removal of 5 bases from V and 8 bases from J, the junction contained 20 bases not matched to a gene. The CDR3 runs to 18 residues. The germline gives CDR1 LNHDA, CDR2 SQIVND (reference sequence). CDR3 loop: CASSSGGDRLPTVEKLFF. The CDR3 bases are TGTGCCAGTAGTTCCGGTGGGGACAGACTTCCCACAGTCGAAAAACTGTTTTTT.

V gene TRBV27 combines with J gene TRBJ1-6; the D is unclear. Trimming took off 6 bases at V and 11 bases at J, with 11 bases between the two ends. Germline CDR1 MNHEY, CDR2 SMNVEV (reference sequence). CDR3 size: 12 residues. In DNA, the CDR3 is TGTGCCAGCAGCGTTAATCGAGCACCCCTCCACTTT. Translation: CASSVNRAPLHF.